The 27 T cell receptor beta chains presented below share a single source sample, sequenced in a study of radiotherapy plus CTLA-4 blockade in lung cancer. Sequenced by immunoSEQ multiplex PCR; TCRdb stores in-frame clones only, minus some. Among roughly 100,000 clones listed, 85% to 90% were seen once. The sample here was peripheral blood, taken from a patient treated with radiotherapy plus ipilimumab. Receptors were obtained from a human donor with non-small cell lung cancer that progressed on radiotherapy plus ipilimumab. Some clones in this sample may be carry-over from other donors' samples.

The genes are TRBV7-3 and TRBJ1-2, with a tentative D call TRBD1 (5 bases). The CDR3 covers 13 residues. With 2 bases removed from V and 5 bases from J, the gap between germline ends came to 9 bases. Per the germline V gene, CDR1 is SGHTA and CDR2 is FQGTGA. The CDR3 DNA reads TGTGCCAGCAGCTTATCAGGGACTTATGGCTACACCTTC. This encodes CASSLSGTYGYTF.

The gene calls are TRBV29-1 and TRBJ1-1; D is perhaps TRBD1 (5 bases). CDR1 and CDR2 (germline): SQVTM, ANQGSEA. Trimming cost V 6 bases and J 5 bases, with 28 bases left between them. There are 17 residues in the CDR3. This CDR3 reads CSVPGRRGGVSRTEAFF. CDR3 nucleotides: TGCAGCGTCCCTGGGCGTAGGGGAGGTGTGTCGAGAACTGAAGCTTTCTTT. Filled out from reference TRBV29-1 and TRBJ1-1, the complete variable domain reads SAVISQKPSRDICQRGTSLTIQCQVDSQVTMMFWYRQQPGQSLTLIATANQGSEATYESGFVIDKFPISRPNLTFSTLTVSNMSPEDSSIYLCSVPGRRGGVSRTEAFFGQGTRLTVV.

This sequence joins TRBV7-3 and TRBJ1-1, with D maybe TRBD1 (6 bases). Germline CDR1 is SGHTA and CDR2 is FQGTGA. CDR3 length equals 14 residues. Trimming pared 5 bases from V and 1 base from J, leaving 11 bases between. The CDR3 loop reads CASSETGRNTEAFF. In nucleotides, the CDR3 is TGTGCCAGCAGCGAAACAGGGAGGAACACTGAAGCTTTCTTT.

The rearrangement joins TRBV19 to TRBJ1-2; D is undetermined. V lost 3 bases and J lost 1, with 9 bases in between. The CDR3 is made up of 14 amino acids. Germline V lookup: CDR1 LNHDA, CDR2 SQIVND (reference sequence). The CDR3 DNA reads TGTGCCAGTAGTATGGTACGCCGTAACTATGGCTACACCTTC. This encodes CASSMVRRNYGYTF.

Here the CDR3 reads CASSPLPGPNYGYTF. CDR3 sequence (DNA): TGTGCCAGCAGCCCCCTACCGGGACCTAACTATGGCTACACCTTC. The J gene is TRBJ1-2, the V gene TRBV7-3, with a tentative D call TRBD1 (5 bases). V dropped 5 bases and J dropped 0 bases, with 13 bases sitting between them. Per the germline V gene, CDR1 is SGHTA and CDR2 is FQGTGA. The CDR3 length is 15 residues.

This clone was observed a handful of times. CDR3 sequence reads: CASSSPRGSTGELFF. The CDR3 DNA reads TGTGCCAGCAGCTCCCCCAGGGGTAGCACCGGGGAGCTGTTTTTT. The chain joins TRBV11-2 to TRBJ2-2; D might be TRBD1 (6 bases). Looked up from germline, CDR1 is SGHAT and CDR2 is FQNNGV. V shed 4 bases and J shed 4 bases, with 13 bases lying between them. The CDR3 length is 15 residues.

The rearrangement joins TRBV5-6 to TRBJ1-5; D is undetermined. The V gene's germline CDR1 is SGHDT and CDR2 YYEEEE. The length of the CDR3 is 14 residues. With 4 bases removed from V and 5 bases from J, the gap between germline ends came to 13 bases. The CDR3 coding sequence is TGTGCCAGCAGCCAAGGGCCTTTGGATCAGCCCCAGCATTTT. Residues: CASSQGPLDQPQHF.

The chain has TRBV4-3 and TRBJ2-7; D is ambiguous. Trimming stripped 1 base from V and 7 bases from J, with 17 bases between. Germline loops: CDR1 LGHNA, CDR2 YSLEER. The CDR3 loop spans 15 amino acids. CDR3 amino acids: CASSQGVQYYEEQYF. For the CDR3, the DNA is TGCGCCAGCAGCCAAGGGGTGCAGTACTACGAAGAGCAGTACTTC.

The chain links TRBV4-2 to TRBJ1-2; tentative D call: TRBD1 (5 bases). The CDR3 has 15 residues. Per the germline V gene, CDR1 is LGHNA and CDR2 is YNFKEQ. V lost 0 bases and J 1 base, leaving 9 bases between the germline ends. The CDR3 here is CASSQDRAINYGYTF. In DNA, the CDR3 is TGTGCCAGCAGCCAAGACAGGGCGATTAACTATGGCTACACCTTC.

The chain couples TRBV4-2 to TRBJ2-2; D gene unclear. The V end lost 0 bases, the J end lost 7 bases, and 6 bases lay between the germline ends. This CDR3 region has 13 residues. Germline V lookup: CDR1 LGHNA, CDR2 YNFKEQ. The CDR3 DNA reads TGTGCCAGCAGCCAAGATAGGGTCGGGGAGCTGTTTTTT. Amino acids: CASSQDRVGELFF.

The chain joins TRBV7-8 to TRBJ1-5; D uncertain. The CDR3 is made up of 14 amino acids. Trimming removed 5 bases at V and 0 bases at J, with 8 bases between. Germline V gene data show CDR1 as SGHVS and CDR2 as FQNEAQ. The CDR3 loop reads CASSPSTSNQPQHF. The CDR3 bases are TGTGCCAGCAGCCCCAGCACTAGCAATCAGCCCCAGCATTTT.

The V and J genes are TRBV11-1 and TRBJ1-2; the D gene is possibly TRBD1 (6 bases). The V gene's germline CDR1 is SGHAT and CDR2 FQDESV (reference sequence). The V and J ends lost 5 bases and 6 bases respectively, with 16 bases between them. The CDR3 spans 14 residues. CDR3 sequence: CASSPPGHLNGYTF. Here the CDR3 DNA reads TGTGCCAGCAGCCCACCGGGACACCTCAATGGCTACACCTTC.

The V gene is TRBV9, the J gene TRBJ1-1; 7 bases fit TRBD1. The CDR3 is made up of 15 amino acids. Germline V CDR1 and CDR2: SGDLS, YYNGEE. Trimming took 4 bases from V and 3 from J; bases not matched to a gene: 9. The DNA for the CDR3 is TGTGCCAGCAGCAGAACCGGGACAGCTGACACTGAAGCTTTCTTT. Its translation is CASSRTGTADTEAFF.

The chain links TRBV7-2 to TRBJ1-6; 7 bases are a match to TRBD1. V dropped 5 bases and J dropped 4; count of bases not matched to a gene: 5. There are 15 residues in the CDR3. CDR1 and CDR2 from the germline V gene are SGHTA and FQGNSA. CDR3 in DNA: TGTGCCAGCAGCCCAGGGACAGCTTATAATTCACCCCTCCACTTT. This codes for CASSPGTAYNSPLHF.

The V gene is TRBV28, the J gene TRBJ2-1; D is uncertain. Germline CDR1 and CDR2: MDHEN and SYDVKM. V shed 6 bases and J shed 3 bases, with 3 bases lying between them. The CDR3 spans 11 residues. The DNA for the CDR3 is TGTGCCAGCAGGTACTACAATGAGCAGTTCTTC. It specifies CASRYYNEQFF.

Only a few counts were recorded for this clone. The rearrangement uses TRBV27 and TRBJ2-1; D may match TRBD1 or TRBD2 (5 bases each). The CDR3 is made up of 15 amino acids. V shed 7 bases and J shed 4 bases, with 17 bases lying between them. Per germline, CDR1 MNHEY and CDR2 SMNVEV (reference sequence). The CDR3 region is CASTKAPEGYNEQFF. CDR3 sequence (DNA): TGTGCCAGCACGAAGGCCCCAGAGGGGTACAATGAGCAGTTCTTC.

The rearrangement joins TRBV5-1 to TRBJ1-6, with a tentative D call TRBD1 (5 bases). The CDR3 is made up of 16 amino acids. Per the germline V gene, CDR1 is SGHRS and CDR2 is YFSETQ. The V gene lost 0 bases and the J gene lost 5 bases, with 12 bases spanning the gap. CDR3 loop: CASSLVAGQDNSPLHF. CDR3 nucleotide sequence: TGCGCCAGCAGCTTGGTGGCAGGGCAAGATAATTCACCCCTCCACTTT.

This chain joins TRBV7-9 and TRBJ2-7; 8 bases are shared with TRBD2. CDR1 and CDR2 (germline): SEHNR, FQNEAQ (reference sequence). Unmatched junction bases numbered 11, after V lost 6 bases and J lost 4 bases. The CDR3 spans 15 residues. The CDR3 DNA reads as TGTGCCAGCAGTTCGGCGGGGGGAGGAGGGTACGAGCAGTACTTC. It yields the protein CASSSAGGGGYEQYF.

Written as DNA, the CDR3 is TGTGCCAGCTCACAAGGGACAGCGAATATTTACAATGAGCAGTTCTTC. Translation gives CASSQGTANIYNEQFF. This chain uses TRBV18 with TRBJ2-1, with 7 positions matching TRBD1. Trimming removed 4 bases from V and 4 bases from J; junction bases left unmatched: 10. Germline V gene sequence: CDR1 KGHSH, CDR2 LQKENI. The CDR3 totals 16 residues. Full variable domain (missing parts from reference TRBV18 and TRBJ2-1): NAGVMQNPRHLVRRRGQEARLRCSPMKGHSHVYWYRQLPEEGLKFMVYLQKENIIDESGMPKERFSAEFPKEGPSILRIQQVVRGDSAAYFCASSQGTANIYNEQFFGPGTRLTVL.

The chain links TRBV6-5 to TRBJ1-6, with TRBD1 matching over 7 bases. V trimming: 5 bases; J trimming: 15 bases; junction bases outside the gene matches: 13. CDR3 length: 14 residues. The germline CDR1 and CDR2 sequences are MNHEY and SVGAGI. This CDR3 is CASSDRASRRGLHF. DNA of the CDR3: TGTGCCAGCAGTGACAGGGCCAGTAGACGGGGCCTCCACTTT.

About this clone itself: Given a far larger clone just one base away, this is likely a sequencing read error. The chain employs TRBV7-2 and TRBJ2-7; TRBD1 might be the D (6 bases). The CDR3 extends over 13 amino acids. Trimming pared 1 base from V and 3 bases from J, leaving 7 bases between. CDR1 and CDR2 (germline): SGHTA, FQGNSA. The CDR3 DNA is TGTGCCAGCAGCTTAGGACAGGTCTACGAGCAGTACTTC. Its protein is CASSLGQVYEQYF. Filled out from reference TRBV7-2 and TRBJ2-7, the complete variable domain reads GAGVSQSPSNKVTEKGKDVELRCDPISGHTALYWYRQSLGQGLEFLIYFQGNSAPDKSGLPSDRFSAERTGGSVSTLTIQRTQQEDSAVYLCASSLGQVYEQYFGPGTRLTVT.

The rearrangement uses TRBV7-9 and TRBJ1-4; no firm D call. Per germline, CDR1 SEHNR and CDR2 FQNEAQ (reference sequence). The CDR3 contains 18 residues. Trimming left V 0 bases short and J 0 bases short, with 14 bases between. Here the CDR3 reads CASSLAWGEDPTNEKLFF. CDR3 sequence (DNA): TGTGCCAGCAGCTTAGCGTGGGGAGAGGATCCAACTAATGAAAAACTGTTTTTT.

This clone showed up just a few times. The chain recombines TRBV13 with TRBJ1-4; D may be TRBD1 (6 bases). The CDR3 is 16 residues long. CDR1 PRHDT and CDR2 FYEKMQ come from the germline V gene (reference sequence). V was cut by 5 bases and J by 1 base, with 14 bases left in between. The CDR3 sequence: CASSDSGAVTNEKLFF. DNA for the CDR3: TGTGCCAGCAGCGACTCGGGGGCTGTAACTAATGAAAAACTGTTTTTT. Together with reference TRBV13 and TRBJ1-4, the CDR3 gives the full variable domain: AAGVIQSPRHLIKEKRETATLKCYPIPRHDTVYWYQQGPGQDPQFLISFYEKMQSDKGSIPDRFSAQQFSDYHSELNMSSLELGDSALYFCASSDSGAVTNEKLFFGSGTQLSVL.

V and J are TRBV2 and TRBJ2-7; maybe TRBD1 (7 bases). V shed 2 bases and J shed 5 bases, with 16 bases lying between them. This CDR3 spans 15 amino acids. CDR1 is SNHLY, CDR2 FYNNEI, per germline. This chain's CDR3 is CASSESPRGVDEQYF. CDR3 sequence (DNA): TGTGCCAGCAGTGAATCGCCCAGGGGGGTGGACGAGCAGTACTTC.

The V call is TRBV6-1, the J call TRBJ2-2, with 7 bases fitting TRBD1. The CDR3 is made up of 14 amino acids. Trimming removed 8 bases from V and 2 bases from J; junction bases left unmatched: 5. Germline assignment: CDR1 MNHNS and CDR2 SASEGT. CDR3 sequence: CASSHRGNTGELFF. The DNA for the CDR3 is TGTGCCAGCTCGCACAGGGGAAACACCGGGGAGCTGTTTTTT.

The J gene is TRBJ2-7, the V gene TRBV9, with 10 nucleotides matching TRBD2. CDR1 SGDLS and CDR2 YYNGEE come from the germline V gene. Losses at the gene ends were 4 bases for V and 2 bases for J; bases not matched to a gene: 6. The CDR3 sequence is 15 residues long. CDR3 in amino acids: CASSPRAGGPYEQYF. CDR3 DNA: TGTGCCAGCAGCCCAAGAGCGGGGGGGCCCTACGAGCAGTACTTC.

This chain joins TRBV6-1 and TRBJ1-5; 7 bases are shared with TRBD1. The CDR3 runs to 16 residues. Germline V gene data show CDR1 as MNHNS and CDR2 as SASEGT. V trimming: 2 bases; J trimming: 3 bases; junction bases outside the gene matches: 7. The CDR3 spells CASSEFGTAINQPQHF. In nucleotides, the CDR3 is TGTGCCAGCAGTGAATTTGGGACAGCAATCAATCAGCCCCAGCATTTT.